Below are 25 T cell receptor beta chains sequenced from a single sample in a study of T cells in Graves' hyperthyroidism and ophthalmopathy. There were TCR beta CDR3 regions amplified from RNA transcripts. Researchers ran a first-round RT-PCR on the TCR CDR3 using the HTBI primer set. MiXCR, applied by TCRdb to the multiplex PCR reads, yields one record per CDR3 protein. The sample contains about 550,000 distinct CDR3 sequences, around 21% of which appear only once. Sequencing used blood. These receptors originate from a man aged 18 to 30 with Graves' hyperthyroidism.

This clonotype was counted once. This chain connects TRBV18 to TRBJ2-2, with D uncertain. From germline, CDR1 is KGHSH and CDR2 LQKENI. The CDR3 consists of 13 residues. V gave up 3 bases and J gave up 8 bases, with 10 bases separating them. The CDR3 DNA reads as TGTGCCAGCTCACCGAGGCGAGCGGGGGAGCTGTTTTTT. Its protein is CASSPRRAGELFF.

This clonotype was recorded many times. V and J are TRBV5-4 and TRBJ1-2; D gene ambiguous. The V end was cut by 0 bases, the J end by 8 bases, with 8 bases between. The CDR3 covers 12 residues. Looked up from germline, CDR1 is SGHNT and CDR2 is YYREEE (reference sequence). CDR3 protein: CASSLDREGYTF. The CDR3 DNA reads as TGTGCCAGCAGCTTGGATAGGGAAGGCTACACCTTC.

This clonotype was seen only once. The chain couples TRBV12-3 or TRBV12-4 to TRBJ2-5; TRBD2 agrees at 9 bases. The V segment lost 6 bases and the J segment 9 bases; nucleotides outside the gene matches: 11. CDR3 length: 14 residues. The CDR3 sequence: CASRLRVAGDPQYF. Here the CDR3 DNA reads TGTGCCAGCAGGCTTCGGGTAGCGGGAGACCCCCAGTACTTC.

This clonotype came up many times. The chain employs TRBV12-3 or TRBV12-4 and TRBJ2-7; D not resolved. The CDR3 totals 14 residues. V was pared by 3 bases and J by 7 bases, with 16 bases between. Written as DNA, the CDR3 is TGTGCCAGCAGTTTGGCCAGGCCCCTGAGGGAGCAGTACTTC. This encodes CASSLARPLREQYF.

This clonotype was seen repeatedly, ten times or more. CDR3 sequence (DNA): TGTGCCAGCAGTCCTGACAGGGCCCGGGACAATGAGCAGTTCTTC. Translated: CASSPDRARDNEQFF. The chain carries TRBV6-4 and TRBJ2-1; TRBD1 agrees at 7 bases. The germline V gene encodes CDR1 MRHNA and CDR2 SNTAGT. V shed 5 bases, J shed 5 bases, and the junction held 9 bases outside the gene matches. This CDR3 comprises 15 residues.

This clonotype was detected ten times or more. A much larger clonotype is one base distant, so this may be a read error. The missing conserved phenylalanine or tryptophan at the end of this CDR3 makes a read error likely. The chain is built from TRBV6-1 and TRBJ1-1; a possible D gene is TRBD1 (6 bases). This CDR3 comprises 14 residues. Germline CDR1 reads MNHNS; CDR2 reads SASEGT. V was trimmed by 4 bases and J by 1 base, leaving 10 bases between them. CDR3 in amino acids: CASSAIRGNTEAFL. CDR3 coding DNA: TGTGCCAGCAGTGCAATCAGGGGGAACACTGAAGCTTTCCTT.

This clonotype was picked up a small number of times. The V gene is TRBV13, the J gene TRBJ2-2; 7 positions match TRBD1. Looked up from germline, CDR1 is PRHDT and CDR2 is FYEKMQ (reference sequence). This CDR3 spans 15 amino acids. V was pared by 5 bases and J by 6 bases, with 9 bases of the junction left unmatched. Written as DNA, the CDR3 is TGTGCCAGCAGCCCGGCAACAGGGGTAGCCGGGGAGCTGTTTTTT. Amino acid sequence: CASSPATGVAGELFF. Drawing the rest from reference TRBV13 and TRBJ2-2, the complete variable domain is AAGVIQSPRHLIKEKRETATLKCYPIPRHDTVYWYQQGPGQDPQFLISFYEKMQSDKGSIPDRFSAQQFSDYHSELNMSSLELGDSALYFCASSPATGVAGELFFGEGSRLTVL.

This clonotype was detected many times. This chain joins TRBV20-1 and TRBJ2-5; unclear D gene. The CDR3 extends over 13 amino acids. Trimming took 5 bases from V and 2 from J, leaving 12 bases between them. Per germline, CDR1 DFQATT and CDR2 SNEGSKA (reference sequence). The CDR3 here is CSAERDLQETQYF. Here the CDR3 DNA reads TGCAGTGCTGAACGAGACCTTCAAGAGACCCAGTACTTC.

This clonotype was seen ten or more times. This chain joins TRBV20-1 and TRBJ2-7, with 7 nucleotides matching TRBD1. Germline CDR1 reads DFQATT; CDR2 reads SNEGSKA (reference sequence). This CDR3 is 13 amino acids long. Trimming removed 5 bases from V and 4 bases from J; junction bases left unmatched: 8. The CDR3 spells CSASRDRHYEQYF. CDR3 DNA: TGCAGTGCTTCCCGGGACAGACATTACGAGCAGTACTTC.

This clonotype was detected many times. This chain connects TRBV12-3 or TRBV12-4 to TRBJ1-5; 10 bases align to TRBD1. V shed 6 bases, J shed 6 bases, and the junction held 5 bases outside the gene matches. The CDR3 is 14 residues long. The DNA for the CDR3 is TGTGCCAGCAGCCATCGGACAGGGGGTCAGCCCCAGCATTTT. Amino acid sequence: CASSHRTGGQPQHF.

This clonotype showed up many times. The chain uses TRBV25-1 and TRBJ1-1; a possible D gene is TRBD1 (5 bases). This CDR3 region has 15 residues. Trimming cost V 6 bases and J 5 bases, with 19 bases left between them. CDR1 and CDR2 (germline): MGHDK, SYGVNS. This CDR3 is CASSPRGDAETEAFF. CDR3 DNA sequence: TGTGCCAGCAGCCCGAGGGGCGATGCGGAAACTGAAGCTTTCTTT. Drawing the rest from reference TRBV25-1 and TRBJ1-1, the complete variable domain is EADIYQTPRYLVIGTGKKITLECSQTMGHDKMYWYQQDPGMELHLIHYSYGVNSTEKGDLSSESTVSRIRTEHFPLTLESARPSHTSQYLCASSPRGDAETEAFFGQGTRLTVV.

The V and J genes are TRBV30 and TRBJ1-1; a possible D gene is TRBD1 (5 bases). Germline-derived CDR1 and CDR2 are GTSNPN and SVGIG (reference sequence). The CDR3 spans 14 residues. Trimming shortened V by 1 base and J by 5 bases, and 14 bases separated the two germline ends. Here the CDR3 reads CAWSESEEGTEAFF. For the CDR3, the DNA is TGTGCCTGGAGTGAAAGTGAGGAGGGGACTGAAGCTTTCTTT.

CDR3 protein: CASSFQGLAGAVREGELFF. The CDR3 DNA reads TGTGCCAGCAGTTTCCAAGGACTAGCGGGGGCGGTACGTGAGGGGGAGCTGTTTTTT. The chain has TRBV28 and TRBJ2-2; 13 bases align to TRBD2. The germline V gene has CDR1 MDHEN and CDR2 SYDVKM. V gave up 3 bases and J gave up 8 bases; unmatched junction bases: 15. The CDR3 has 19 amino acids.

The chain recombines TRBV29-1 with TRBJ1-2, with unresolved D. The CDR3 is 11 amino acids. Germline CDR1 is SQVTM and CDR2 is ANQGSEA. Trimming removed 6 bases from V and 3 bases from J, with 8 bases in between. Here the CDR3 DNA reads TGCAGCGTCCTTTATGACTATGGCTACACCTTC. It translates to CSVLYDYGYTF.

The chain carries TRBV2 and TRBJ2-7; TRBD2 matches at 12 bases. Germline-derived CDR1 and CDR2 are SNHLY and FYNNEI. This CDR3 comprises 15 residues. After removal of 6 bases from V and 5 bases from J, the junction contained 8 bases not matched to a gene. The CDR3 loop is CASRAGTSGSHEQYF. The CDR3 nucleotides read TGTGCCAGCAGAGCCGGGACTAGCGGGTCACACGAGCAGTACTTC.

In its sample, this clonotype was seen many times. Here the CDR3 DNA reads TGTGCCAGCAGTTTTCAAGGCGATCAGCCCCAGCATTTT. This codes for CASSFQGDQPQHF. The genes are TRBV12-3 or TRBV12-4 and TRBJ1-5; D gene unclear. The V end lost 3 bases, the J end lost 5 bases, and 8 bases lay between the germline ends. The CDR3 runs 13 residues.

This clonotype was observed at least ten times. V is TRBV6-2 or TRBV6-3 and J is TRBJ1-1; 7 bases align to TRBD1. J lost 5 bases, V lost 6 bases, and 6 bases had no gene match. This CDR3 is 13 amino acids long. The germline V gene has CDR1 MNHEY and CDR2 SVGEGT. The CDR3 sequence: CASSRQGVTEAFF. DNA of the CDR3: TGTGCCAGCAGCCGTCAGGGGGTTACTGAAGCTTTCTTT.

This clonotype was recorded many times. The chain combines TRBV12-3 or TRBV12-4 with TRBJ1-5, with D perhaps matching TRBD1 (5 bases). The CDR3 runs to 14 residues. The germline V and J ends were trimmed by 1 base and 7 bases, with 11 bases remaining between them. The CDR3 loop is CASSLGARGQPQHF. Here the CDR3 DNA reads TGTGCCAGCAGTTTAGGGGCCCGGGGCCAGCCCCAGCATTTT.

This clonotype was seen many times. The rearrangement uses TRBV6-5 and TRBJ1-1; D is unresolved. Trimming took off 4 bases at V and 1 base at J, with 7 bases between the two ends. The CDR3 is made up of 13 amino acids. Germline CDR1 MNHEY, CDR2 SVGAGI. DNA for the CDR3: TGTGCCAGCAGTTTCAACGCGAACACTGAAGCTTTCTTT. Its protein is CASSFNANTEAFF.

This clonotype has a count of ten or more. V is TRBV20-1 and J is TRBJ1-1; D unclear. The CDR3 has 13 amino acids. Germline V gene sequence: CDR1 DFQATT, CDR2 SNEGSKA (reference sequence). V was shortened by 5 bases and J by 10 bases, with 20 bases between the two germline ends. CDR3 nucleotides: TGCAGTGCTGATGACGTAAACGGGAATATAGCTTTCTTT. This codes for CSADDVNGNIAFF.

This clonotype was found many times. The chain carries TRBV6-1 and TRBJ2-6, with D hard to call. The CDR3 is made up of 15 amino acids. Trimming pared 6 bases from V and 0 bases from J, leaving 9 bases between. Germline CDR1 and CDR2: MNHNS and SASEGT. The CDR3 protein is CASSRDNSGANVLTF. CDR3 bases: TGTGCCAGCAGCCGAGACAACTCTGGGGCCAACGTCCTGACTTTC.

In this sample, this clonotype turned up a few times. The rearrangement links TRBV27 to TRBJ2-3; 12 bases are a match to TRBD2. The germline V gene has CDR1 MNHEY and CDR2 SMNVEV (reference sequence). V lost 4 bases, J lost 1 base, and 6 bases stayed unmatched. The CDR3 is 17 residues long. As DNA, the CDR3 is TGTGCCAGCAGTTCAGGACTAGCGGGGTACCGCACAGATACGCAGTATTTT. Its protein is CASSSGLAGYRTDTQYF.

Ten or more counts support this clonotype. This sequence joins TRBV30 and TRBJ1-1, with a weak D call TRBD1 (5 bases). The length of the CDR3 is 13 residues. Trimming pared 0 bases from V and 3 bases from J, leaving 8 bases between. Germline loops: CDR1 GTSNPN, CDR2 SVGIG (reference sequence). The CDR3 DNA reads TGTGCCTGGAGTGTTAGGGGCGACACTGAAGCTTTCTTT. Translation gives CAWSVRGDTEAFF.

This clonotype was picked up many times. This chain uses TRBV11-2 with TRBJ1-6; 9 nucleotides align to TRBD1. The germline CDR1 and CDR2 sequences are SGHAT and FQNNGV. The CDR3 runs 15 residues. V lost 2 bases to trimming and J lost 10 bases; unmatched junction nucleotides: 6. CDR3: CASSLSGTGRSPLHF. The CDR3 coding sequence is TGTGCCAGCAGCTTAAGTGGGACAGGGCGGTCACCCCTCCACTTT.

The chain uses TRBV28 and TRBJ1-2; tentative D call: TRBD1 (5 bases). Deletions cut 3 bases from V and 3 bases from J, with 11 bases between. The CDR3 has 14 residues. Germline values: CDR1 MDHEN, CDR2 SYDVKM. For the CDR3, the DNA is TGTGCCAGCAGTTTGGCAGGGTTGGACTATGGCTACACCTTC. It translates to CASSLAGLDYGYTF.